This T cell receptor (beta chain) was profiled in a study of T cell responses to AZD1222 COVID-19 vaccine. Study findings and constraints: After two AZD1222 doses, spike-specific TCR breadth and depth rose versus day 0.

To note about this clone: Its antigen remains unidentified.

TCRdb keeps only in-frame clones here, not all; method: immunoSEQ multiplex PCR. The sample carries 100,000 to 140,000 clones, around 89% recorded once. The CDR3 sequence is 16 residues long. Germline V gene data show CDR1 as MDHEN and CDR2 as SYDVKM. V shed 4 bases and J 3 bases; nucleotides not matched to a gene: 9. The chain joins TRBV28 to TRBJ2-3; 8 bases agree with TRBD2. The input for sequencing was peripheral blood, taken on day 0 of AZD1222 vaccination. The TCR comes from an adult in good health. As DNA, the CDR3 is TGTGCCAGCAGTTCCGGGACTAGACGAGGGACAGATACGCAGTATTTT. This translates into CASSSGTRRGTDTQYF.